The 7 T cell receptor beta chains reported below all come from one sample, sequenced in a study of blood T cell repertoires in COVID-19. Some clones are missing from TCRdb's copy, which holds only in-frame ones; the method was immunoSEQ multiplex PCR. The table lists about 170,000 clones, about 87% of them singletons. Sequenced input: peripheral blood. The source is a woman aged 80 or older with COVID-19, enrolled during active disease.

The chain carries TRBV9 and TRBJ2-5, with 12 positions matching TRBD2. CDR3 size: 16 residues. Germline CDR1 and CDR2: SGDLS and YYNGEE. With V trimmed by 1 base and J by 5 bases, 6 bases remained unmatched. The DNA of the CDR3 is TGTGCCAGCAGCGTACATCTAGCGGGAGGGCGGGAGACCCAGTACTTC. Protein product: CASSVHLAGGRETQYF. The complete variable domain, with remaining parts taken from reference TRBV9 and TRBJ2-5, reads DSGVTQTPKHLITATGQRVTLRCSPRSGDLSVYWYQQSLDQGLQFLIQYYNGEERAKGNILERFSAQQFPDLHSELNLSSLELGDSALYFCASSVHLAGGRETQYFGPGTRLLVL.

The chain employs TRBV6-5 and TRBJ1-5; D gene uncertain. V lost 7 bases and J 14 bases, leaving 15 bases between the germline ends. Germline V gives CDR1 MNHEY, CDR2 SVGAGI. This CDR3 has 11 amino acids. This CDR3 is CASMGRGSKHF. The CDR3 DNA is TGTGCCAGCATGGGGAGAGGGAGTAAGCATTTT.

V and J are TRBV5-4 and TRBJ1-1, with 8 bases fitting TRBD1. Per the germline V gene, CDR1 is SGHNT and CDR2 is YYREEE (reference sequence). Germline trimming cut 6 bases from V and 0 bases from J; bases unmatched to any gene: 7. The CDR3 contains 15 residues. The CDR3 DNA reads TGTGCCAGCACCATAATGGACAGGGTGAACACTGAAGCTTTCTTT. Amino acids: CASTIMDRVNTEAFF.

The CDR3, as DNA: TGCGCCAGCAGCCAGAATACCGGGACAGGGGTCGACGAGCAGTACTTC. It translates to CASSQNTGTGVDEQYF. This chain connects TRBV5-1 to TRBJ2-7; 10 bases map to TRBD1. The V and J ends lost 4 bases and 5 bases, in that order; junction bases with no gene match: 12. The CDR3 consists of 16 residues. The germline V gene has CDR1 SGHRS and CDR2 YFSETQ.

The J gene is TRBJ2-3, the V gene TRBV2; D is unresolved. The CDR3 extends over 16 amino acids. V gave up 7 bases and J gave up 0 bases, with 17 bases separating them. In germline, CDR1 is SNHLY, CDR2 FYNNEI. CDR3 loop: CASTNFPFSSTDTQYF. The CDR3 DNA reads TGTGCCAGCACCAACTTCCCTTTTTCTAGCACAGATACGCAGTATTTT.

This chain uses TRBV7-6 with TRBJ2-7, with D possibly TRBD2 on 7 matching bases. The CDR3 consists of 15 residues. CDR1 SGHVS and CDR2 FNYEAQ come from the germline V gene. V gave up 7 bases and J gave up 5 bases, with 21 bases separating them. The CDR3 loop is CASTADGGGWNEQYF. CDR3 sequence (DNA): TGTGCCAGCACGGCGGATGGGGGGGGCTGGAACGAGCAGTACTTC.

V is TRBV7-8 and J is TRBJ1-3; no reliable D call. The CDR3 is 15 amino acids. V was cut by 2 bases and J by 0 bases, with 8 bases left in between. The germline V gene has CDR1 SGHVS and CDR2 FQNEAQ. CDR3 sequence (DNA): TGTGCCAGCAGCTTAACTGAGGGCTCTGGAAACACCATATATTTT. Protein product: CASSLTEGSGNTIYF.